Shown below are 9 T cell receptor beta chains from a single sample sequenced in a study of molecular identifiers for immune sequencing clone quantification. TCRdb re-derived calls from the PCR reads in MiXCR, one entry per CDR3 protein. There are hundreds of thousands of distinct CDR3 sequences in the sample; roughly 24% occur only once, and 0.7% to 0.95% lies in the top ten. The material sequenced was naive CD8+ T cells from blood, with Jurkat cell RNA spiked in. The subset denotes: FACS-sorted CD8+CD4-CCR7+CD45RA+ naive T cells. These receptors all come from a human donor in good health. Some libraries in this study had Jurkat cell RNA spiked in.

This clonotype was seen only a few times. The chain combines TRBV20-1 with TRBJ2-7, with a weak D call TRBD1 (6 bases). Germline-derived CDR1 and CDR2 are DFQATT and SNEGSKA (reference sequence). This CDR3 spans 12 amino acids. V lost 3 bases to trimming and J lost 2 bases, with 8 bases between them. The CDR3 protein is CSARDSTYEQYF. The CDR3 DNA reads as TGCAGTGCTAGGGACAGCACCTACGAGCAGTACTTC.

This clonotype was observed many times. This chain joins TRBV5-6 and TRBJ1-5; D ambiguous. The CDR3 has 14 amino acids. V was trimmed by 1 base and J by 1 base, leaving 6 bases between them. Per germline, CDR1 SGHDT and CDR2 YYEEEE. The CDR3 sequence is CASSLRFSNQPQHF. The CDR3 DNA follows: TGTGCCAGCAGCTTGAGGTTCAGCAATCAGCCCCAGCATTTT. Drawing the rest from reference TRBV5-6 and TRBJ1-5, the complete variable domain is DAGVTQSPTHLIKTRGQQVTLRCSPKSGHDTVSWYQQALGQGPQFIFQYYEEEERQRGNFPDRFSGHQFPNYSSELNVNALLLGDSALYLCASSLRFSNQPQHFGDGTRLSIL.

The chain carries TRBV5-6 and TRBJ1-5; no reliable D call. The CDR3 has 18 amino acids. V was trimmed by 0 bases and J by 0 bases, leaving 16 bases between them. The germline CDR1 and CDR2 sequences are SGHDT and YYEEEE. CDR3 nucleotide sequence: TGTGCCAGCAGCTTGGCTTTGGAAGGGTTGGATAGCAATCAGCCCCAGCATTTT. Translation gives CASSLALEGLDSNQPQHF.

The gene calls are TRBV5-6 and TRBJ1-5; D unclear. Germline V gene sequence: CDR1 SGHDT, CDR2 YYEEEE. Trimming cost V 4 bases and J 3 bases, with 11 bases left between them. The CDR3 totals 14 residues. The DNA of the CDR3 is TGTGCCAGCAGCCACAGACTGGTCAATCAGCCCCAGCATTTT. Protein product: CASSHRLVNQPQHF. The entire variable domain, with the rest obtained from reference TRBV5-6 and TRBJ1-5, is as follows: DAGVTQSPTHLIKTRGQQVTLRCSPKSGHDTVSWYQQALGQGPQFIFQYYEEEERQRGNFPDRFSGHQFPNYSSELNVNALLLGDSALYLCASSHRLVNQPQHFGDGTRLSIL.

As for this clonotype: A read error is possible here, since a much larger clone lies one base away. The CDR3 region is CASSLVRDRCGTEAFF. In nucleotides, the CDR3 is TGTGCCAGCAGCTTAGTAAGGGACAGGTGTGGTACTGAAGCTTTCTTT. The rearrangement links TRBV7-9 to TRBJ1-1; 8 bases align to TRBD1. The CDR3 length is 16 residues. V shed 1 base and J 5 bases; nucleotides not matched to a gene: 9. Germline CDR1 and CDR2: SEHNR and FQNEAQ (reference sequence).

This clonotype appeared many times. The chain couples TRBV2 to TRBJ1-1; D is unclear. The germline CDR1 and CDR2 sequences are SNHLY and FYNNEI. This CDR3 comprises 14 residues. Deletions cut 1 base from V and 4 bases from J, with 10 bases between. CDR3 DNA: TGTGCCAGCAGTGAAGGTGGAGTAAGCACTGAAGCTTTCTTT. This translates into CASSEGGVSTEAFF.

This clonotype has only a few counts. J is TRBJ2-7 and V is TRBV29-1; 7 bases match TRBD2. The CDR3 sequence is 14 residues long. The germline V gene encodes CDR1 SQVTM and CDR2 ANQGSEA. V gave up 4 bases and J gave up 2 bases; unmatched junction bases: 8. DNA for the CDR3: TGCAGCGTTGTCTGGCGGGAGAGCCCCTACGAGCAGTACTTC. This sequence encodes CSVVWRESPYEQYF.

The rearrangement uses TRBV19 and TRBJ1-1, with a weak D call TRBD1 (5 bases). Germline V gene lookup returns CDR1 LNHDA and CDR2 SQIVND (reference sequence). The CDR3 is made up of 15 amino acids. The V end lost 3 bases, the J end lost 3 bases, and 14 bases lay between the germline ends. The chain's CDR3 is CASSIMTAGDTEAFF. The CDR3 coding sequence is TGTGCCAGTAGTATCATGACAGCCGGGGACACTGAAGCTTTCTTT. Complete variable domain (other parts from reference TRBV19 and TRBJ1-1): DGGITQSPKYLFRKEGQNVTLSCEQNLNHDAMYWYRQDPGQGLRLIYYSQIVNDFQKGDIAEGYSVSREKKESFPLTVTSAQKNPTAFYLCASSIMTAGDTEAFFGQGTRLTVV.

This clonotype showed up just a few times. The CDR3 here is CASRLGGLGDYNEQFF. DNA of the CDR3: TGTGCCAGCAGACTAGGGGGATTGGGGGATTACAATGAGCAGTTCTTC. The chain has TRBV27 and TRBJ2-1; TRBD1 might be the D (6 bases). The CDR3 consists of 16 residues. Germline CDR1 reads MNHEY; CDR2 reads SMNVEV (reference sequence). V was clipped by 6 bases and J by 4 bases, with 19 bases between them.